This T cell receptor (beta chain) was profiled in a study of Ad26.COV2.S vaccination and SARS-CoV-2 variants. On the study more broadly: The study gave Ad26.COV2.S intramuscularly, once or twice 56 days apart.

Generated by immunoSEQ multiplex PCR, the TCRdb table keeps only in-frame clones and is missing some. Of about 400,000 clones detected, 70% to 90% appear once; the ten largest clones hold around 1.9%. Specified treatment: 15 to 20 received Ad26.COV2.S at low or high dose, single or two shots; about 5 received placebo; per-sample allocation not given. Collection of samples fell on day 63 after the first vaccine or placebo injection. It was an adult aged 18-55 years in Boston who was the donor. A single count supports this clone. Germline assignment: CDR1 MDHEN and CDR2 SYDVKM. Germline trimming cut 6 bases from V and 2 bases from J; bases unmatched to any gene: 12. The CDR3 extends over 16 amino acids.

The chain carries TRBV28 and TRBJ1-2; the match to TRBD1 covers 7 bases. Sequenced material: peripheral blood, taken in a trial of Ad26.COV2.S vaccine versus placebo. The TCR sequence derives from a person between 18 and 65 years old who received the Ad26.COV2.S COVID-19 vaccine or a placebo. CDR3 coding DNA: TGTGCCAGCAGAGGTCCCGGGACAGCGAACAACTATGGCTACACCTTC. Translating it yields CASRGPGTANNYGYTF.